The clone carrying this T cell receptor beta chain was found a few times. The target antigen is unknown. Library preparation for TCR beta used quantitative 5'-RACE with molecular barcodes. TCRdb reprocessed the 5' RACE reads with MiXCR, giving one entry per CDR3 protein. The table records more than 250,000 distinct CDR3 sequences, 7% to 9% of them present only once. The entry originates in a study of CD8 T cells in ankylosing spondylitis. Overall study results and limits: A motif of several highly homologous TCR beta variants was seen as apparently characteristic of ankylosing spondylitis blood. Those disease-linked clones were CD8+; they were also relatively rare in peripheral blood.

With 1 base removed from V and 8 bases from J, the gap between germline ends came to 15 bases. The CDR3 length is 16 residues. Germline CDR1 is MGHRA and CDR2 is YSYEKL. Sequencing was carried out using blood, either unsorted or a sorted T cell fraction (not recorded which). The chain recombines TRBV4-1 with TRBJ1-6; D remains ambiguous. The receptor was isolated from a male donor with ankylosing spondylitis. CDR3 loop: CASSQGLDPRYSPLHF. The CDR3 nucleotides read TGCGCCAGCAGCCAAGGTCTGGACCCGAGGTATTCACCCCTCCACTTT.